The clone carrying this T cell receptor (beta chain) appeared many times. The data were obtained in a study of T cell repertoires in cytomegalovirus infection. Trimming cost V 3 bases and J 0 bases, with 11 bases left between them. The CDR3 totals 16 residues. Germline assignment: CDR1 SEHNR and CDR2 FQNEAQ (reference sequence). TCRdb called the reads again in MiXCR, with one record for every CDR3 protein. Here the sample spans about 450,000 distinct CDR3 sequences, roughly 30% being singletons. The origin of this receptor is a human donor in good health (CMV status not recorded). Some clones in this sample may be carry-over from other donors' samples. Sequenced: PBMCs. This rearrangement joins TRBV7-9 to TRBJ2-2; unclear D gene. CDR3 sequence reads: CASSFPRGANTGELFF. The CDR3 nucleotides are TGTGCCAGCAGCTTCCCCCGTGGGGCGAACACCGGGGAGCTGTTTTTT.